This T cell receptor (beta chain) was sequenced in a study of cytomegalovirus exposure and HLA in healthy donors. Study information: From HLA-typed donors, an early data release held 70 million to 95 million unique TCRs.

The study's findings and limits: In an earlier analysis, most TCR beta V segments were productive about 87% or about 30% of the time.

Germline CDR1 and CDR2: SGDLS and YYNGEE. The J segment lost 6 bases and the V segment lost 4 bases, leaving 8 bases of the junction unmatched. The CDR3 extends over 14 amino acids. This clone was recorded a few times. Antigen specificity is unknown. Researchers ran the PCR with 60 Vbeta and 13 Jbeta primers. Libraries were prepared by immunoSEQ multiplex PCR; TCRdb keeps only in-frame clonotypes and omits some of them. The top ten hold 0.95% to 1.5% of the sample, which has approximately 170,000 clones, over 70% seen once. The receptor comes from a boy younger than 10 in good health and CMV-seronegative. Sequenced input: PBMCs. This chain links TRBV9 with TRBJ2-3, with 7 bases lining up with TRBD2. CDR3 nucleotide sequence: TGTGCCAGCAGCCCGCGGGATAGCGGGGATACGCAGTATTTT. Translating gives CASSPRDSGDTQYF.